This TCR beta chain was obtained from a study of response to subunit inactivated influenza vaccine (dated by TCRdb to about 2018). With regard to the full study: To follow how T cells responded to a trivalent subunit inactivated influenza vaccine, the researchers relied on deep quantitative profiling of the T cell receptor repertoire. Overall study results and their limits: It was suggested by the authors that each seasonal influenza vaccination may recruit only a limited number of new T cells.

V and J are truncated by 4 bases and 1 base respectively, leaving an intervening sequence of 16 bases. From a lookup of the germline V gene, CDR1 and CDR2 are MGHRA and YSYEKL. The CDR3 covers 16 residues, taking in both the cysteine and the phenylalanine. The DNA shown is the 48-base CDR3, in frame from base 1. This clonotype has more than one count but fewer than ten. It has no known antigen specificity. No quality values exist for individual bases; no much larger clone is one base distant. The library relied on RT-PCR. Sequenced on an Illumina HiSeq 2500. TCRdb redid the processing of the public reads, applying fastp at Q25 and MiXCR, and retained in-frame beta chains. Duplicate CDR3 protein sequences are folded into a single record with the most common DNA and genes. For this sample there are some 500,000 distinct CDR3 sequences; about 17% appear just once. The ten largest clones capture around 3% of the sample.

This receptor was identified in a man aged 45-69 years who received an inactivated influenza vaccine. Donor details come from another sample of the same person, matched by shared clones. Specimen: CD4+ T cells sorted from PBMCs, collected around 25 months after vaccination. The V gene is TRBV4-1 and the J gene is TRBJ1-2; the D gene identity is not certain. DNA sequence: TGCGCCAGCAGCCGCGATCCGGGCAGAAATAACTATGGCTACACCTTC. It codes for CASSRDPGRNNYGYTF.